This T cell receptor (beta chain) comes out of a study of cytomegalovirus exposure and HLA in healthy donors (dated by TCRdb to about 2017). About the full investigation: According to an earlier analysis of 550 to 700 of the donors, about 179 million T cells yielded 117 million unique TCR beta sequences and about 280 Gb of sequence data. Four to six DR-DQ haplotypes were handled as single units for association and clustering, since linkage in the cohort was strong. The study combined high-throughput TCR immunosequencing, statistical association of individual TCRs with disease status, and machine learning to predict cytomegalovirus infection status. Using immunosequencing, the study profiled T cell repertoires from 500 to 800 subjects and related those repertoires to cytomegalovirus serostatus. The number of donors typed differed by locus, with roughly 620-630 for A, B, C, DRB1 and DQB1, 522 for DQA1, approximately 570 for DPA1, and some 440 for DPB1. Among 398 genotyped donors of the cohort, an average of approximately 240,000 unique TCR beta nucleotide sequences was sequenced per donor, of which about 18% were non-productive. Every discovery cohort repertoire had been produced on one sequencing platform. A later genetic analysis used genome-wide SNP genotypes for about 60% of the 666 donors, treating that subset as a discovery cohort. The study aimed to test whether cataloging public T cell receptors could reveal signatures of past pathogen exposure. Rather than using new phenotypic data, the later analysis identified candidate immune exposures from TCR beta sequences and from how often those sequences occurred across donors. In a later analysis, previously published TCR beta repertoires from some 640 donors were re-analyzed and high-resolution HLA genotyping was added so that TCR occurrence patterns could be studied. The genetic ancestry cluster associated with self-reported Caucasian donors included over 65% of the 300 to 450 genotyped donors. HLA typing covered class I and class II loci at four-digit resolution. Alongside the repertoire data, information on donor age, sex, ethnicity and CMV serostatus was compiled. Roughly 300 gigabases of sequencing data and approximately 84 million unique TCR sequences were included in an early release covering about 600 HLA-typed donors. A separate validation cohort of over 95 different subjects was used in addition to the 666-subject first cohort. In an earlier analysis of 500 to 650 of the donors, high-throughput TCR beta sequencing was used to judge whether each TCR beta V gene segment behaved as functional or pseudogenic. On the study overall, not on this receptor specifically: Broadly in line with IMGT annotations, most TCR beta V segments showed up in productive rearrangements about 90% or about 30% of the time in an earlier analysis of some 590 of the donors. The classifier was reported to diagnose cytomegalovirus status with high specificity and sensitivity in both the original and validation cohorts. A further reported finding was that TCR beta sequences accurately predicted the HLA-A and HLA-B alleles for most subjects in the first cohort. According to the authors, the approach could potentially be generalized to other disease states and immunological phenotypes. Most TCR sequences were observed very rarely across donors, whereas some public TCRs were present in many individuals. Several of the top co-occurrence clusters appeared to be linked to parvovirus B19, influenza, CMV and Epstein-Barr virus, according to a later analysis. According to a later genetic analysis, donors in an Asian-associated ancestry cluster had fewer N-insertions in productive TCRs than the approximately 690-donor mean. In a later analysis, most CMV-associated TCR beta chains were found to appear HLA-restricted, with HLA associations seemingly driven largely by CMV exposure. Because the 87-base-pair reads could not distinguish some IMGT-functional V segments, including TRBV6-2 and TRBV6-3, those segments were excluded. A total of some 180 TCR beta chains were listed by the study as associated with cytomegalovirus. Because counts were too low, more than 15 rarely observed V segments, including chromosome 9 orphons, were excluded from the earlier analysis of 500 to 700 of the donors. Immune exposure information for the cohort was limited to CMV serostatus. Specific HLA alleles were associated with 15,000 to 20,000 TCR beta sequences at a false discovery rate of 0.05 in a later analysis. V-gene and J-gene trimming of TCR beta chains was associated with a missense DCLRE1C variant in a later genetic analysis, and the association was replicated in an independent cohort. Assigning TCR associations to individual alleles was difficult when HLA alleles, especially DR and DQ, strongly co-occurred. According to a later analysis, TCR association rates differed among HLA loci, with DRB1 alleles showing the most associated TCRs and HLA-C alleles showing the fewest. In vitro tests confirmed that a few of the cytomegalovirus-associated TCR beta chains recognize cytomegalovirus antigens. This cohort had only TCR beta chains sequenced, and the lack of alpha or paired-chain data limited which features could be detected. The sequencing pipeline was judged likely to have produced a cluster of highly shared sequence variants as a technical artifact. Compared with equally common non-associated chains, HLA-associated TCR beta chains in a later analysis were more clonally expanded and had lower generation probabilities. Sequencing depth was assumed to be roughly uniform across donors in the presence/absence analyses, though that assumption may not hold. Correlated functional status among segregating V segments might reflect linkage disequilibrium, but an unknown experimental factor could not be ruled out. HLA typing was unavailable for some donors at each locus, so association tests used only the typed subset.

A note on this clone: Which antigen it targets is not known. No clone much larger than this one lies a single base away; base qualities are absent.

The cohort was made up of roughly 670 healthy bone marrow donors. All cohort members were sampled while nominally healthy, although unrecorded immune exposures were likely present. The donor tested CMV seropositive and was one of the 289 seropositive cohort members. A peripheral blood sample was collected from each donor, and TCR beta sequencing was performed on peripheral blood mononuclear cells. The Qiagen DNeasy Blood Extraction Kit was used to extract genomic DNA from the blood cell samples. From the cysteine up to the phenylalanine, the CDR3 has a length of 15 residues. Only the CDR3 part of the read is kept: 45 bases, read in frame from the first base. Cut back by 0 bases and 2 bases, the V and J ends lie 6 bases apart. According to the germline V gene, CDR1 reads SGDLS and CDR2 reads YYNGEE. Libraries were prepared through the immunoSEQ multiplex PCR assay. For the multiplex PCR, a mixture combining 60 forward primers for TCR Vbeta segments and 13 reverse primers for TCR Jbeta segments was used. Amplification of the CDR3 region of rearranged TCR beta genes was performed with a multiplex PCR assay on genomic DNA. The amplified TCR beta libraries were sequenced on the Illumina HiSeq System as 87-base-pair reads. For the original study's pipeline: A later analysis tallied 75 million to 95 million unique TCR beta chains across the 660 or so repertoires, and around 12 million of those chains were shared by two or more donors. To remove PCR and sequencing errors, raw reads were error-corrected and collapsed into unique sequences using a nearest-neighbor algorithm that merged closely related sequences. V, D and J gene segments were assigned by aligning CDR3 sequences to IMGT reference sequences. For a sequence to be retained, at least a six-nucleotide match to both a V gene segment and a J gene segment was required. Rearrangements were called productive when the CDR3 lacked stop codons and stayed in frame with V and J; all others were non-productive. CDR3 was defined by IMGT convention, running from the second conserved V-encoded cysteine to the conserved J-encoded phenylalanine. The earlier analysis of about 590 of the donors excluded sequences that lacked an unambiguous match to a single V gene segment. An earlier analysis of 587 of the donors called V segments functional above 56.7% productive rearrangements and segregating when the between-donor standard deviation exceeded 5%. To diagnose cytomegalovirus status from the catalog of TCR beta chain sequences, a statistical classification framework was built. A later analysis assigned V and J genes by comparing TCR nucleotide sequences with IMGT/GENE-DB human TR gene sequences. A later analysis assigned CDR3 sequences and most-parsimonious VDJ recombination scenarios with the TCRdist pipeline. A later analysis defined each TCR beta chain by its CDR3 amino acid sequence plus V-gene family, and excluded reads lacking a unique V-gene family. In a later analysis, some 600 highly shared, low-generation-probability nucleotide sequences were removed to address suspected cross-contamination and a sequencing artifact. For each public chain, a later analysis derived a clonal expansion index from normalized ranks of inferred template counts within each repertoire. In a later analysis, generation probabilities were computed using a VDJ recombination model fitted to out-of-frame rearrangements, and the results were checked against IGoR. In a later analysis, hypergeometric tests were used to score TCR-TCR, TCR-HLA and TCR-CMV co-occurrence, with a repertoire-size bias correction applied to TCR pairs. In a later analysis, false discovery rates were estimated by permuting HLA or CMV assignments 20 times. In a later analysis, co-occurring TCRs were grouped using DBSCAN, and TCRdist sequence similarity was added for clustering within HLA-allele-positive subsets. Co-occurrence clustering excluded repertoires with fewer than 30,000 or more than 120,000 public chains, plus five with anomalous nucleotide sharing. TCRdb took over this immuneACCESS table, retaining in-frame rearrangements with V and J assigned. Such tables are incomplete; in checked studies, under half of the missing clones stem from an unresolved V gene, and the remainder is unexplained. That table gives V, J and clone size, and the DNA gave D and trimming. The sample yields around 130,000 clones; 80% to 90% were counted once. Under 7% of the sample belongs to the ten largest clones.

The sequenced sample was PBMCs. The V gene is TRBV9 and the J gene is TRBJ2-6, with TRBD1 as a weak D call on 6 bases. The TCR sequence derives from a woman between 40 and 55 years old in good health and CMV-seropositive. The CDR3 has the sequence CASSVGGPGANVLTF. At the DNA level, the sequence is TGTGCCAGCAGCGTAGGGGGGCCTGGGGCCAACGTCCTGACTTTC.